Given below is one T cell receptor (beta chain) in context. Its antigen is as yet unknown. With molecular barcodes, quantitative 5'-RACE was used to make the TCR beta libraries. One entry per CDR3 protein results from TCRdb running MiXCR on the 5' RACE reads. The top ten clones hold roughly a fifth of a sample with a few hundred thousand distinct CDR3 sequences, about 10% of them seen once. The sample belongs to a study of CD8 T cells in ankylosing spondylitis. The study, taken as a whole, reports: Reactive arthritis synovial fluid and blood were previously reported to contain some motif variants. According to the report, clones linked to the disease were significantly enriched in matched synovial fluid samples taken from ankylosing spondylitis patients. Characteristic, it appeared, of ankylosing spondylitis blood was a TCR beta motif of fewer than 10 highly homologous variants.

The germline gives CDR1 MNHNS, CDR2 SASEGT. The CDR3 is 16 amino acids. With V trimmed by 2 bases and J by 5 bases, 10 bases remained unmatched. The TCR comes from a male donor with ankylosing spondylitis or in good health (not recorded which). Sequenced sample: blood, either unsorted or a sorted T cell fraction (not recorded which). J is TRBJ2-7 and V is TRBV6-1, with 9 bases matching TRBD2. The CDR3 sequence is CASSERGGASFDEQYF. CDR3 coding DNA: TGTGCCAGCAGTGAACGCGGGGGGGCTTCGTTTGACGAGCAGTACTTC.